The 7 T cell receptor beta chains given below trace back to one sample, sequenced in a study of beta chain features in type 1 diabetes. The whole isolated RNA underwent reverse transcription, so sequencing captured expressed TCRB transcripts. Libraries were prepared by immunoSEQ multiplex PCR; TCRdb keeps only in-frame clonotypes and omits some of them. This table has a few hundred thousand clones, around 10% appearing once. Study results and caveats: Shortening of TCRB CDR3s, moderate but significant, appeared in all four CD4+ subsets of Type 1 diabetes patients.

Their target antigens are unknown. The sample comprised central memory CD4+ T cells from blood. These receptor sequences come from a man aged 25 to 40 with type 1 diabetes.

This clone occurred a few times. This chain joins TRBV30 and TRBJ2-7; the D is unclear. There are 15 residues in the CDR3. The germline V gene has CDR1 GTSNPN and CDR2 SVGIG (reference sequence). Trimming cost V 2 bases and J 2 bases, with 16 bases left between them. CDR3 DNA sequence: TGTGCCTGGAGTCGGCAGTCTCTACCAGCCTACGAGCAGTACTTC. Translating gives CAWSRQSLPAYEQYF.

This chain joins TRBV5-1 and TRBJ2-3, with D uncertain. V lost 0 bases and J 5 bases, leaving 10 bases between the germline ends. The CDR3 runs to 14 residues. The germline V gene has CDR1 SGHRS and CDR2 YFSETQ. The CDR3 loop reads CASSLVALQDTQYF. DNA for the CDR3: TGCGCCAGCAGCTTGGTAGCTCTCCAAGATACGCAGTATTTT.

The chain has TRBV18 and TRBJ1-5, with D perhaps matching TRBD1 (6 bases). The V and J ends lost 5 bases and 6 bases respectively, with 20 bases between them. This CDR3 is 16 amino acids long. Germline V gene sequence: CDR1 KGHSH, CDR2 LQKENI. The CDR3 DNA reads TGTGCCAGCTCAACTAGTAAGGCGGGGGCCGGTCAGCCCCAGCATTTT. Protein product: CASSTSKAGAGQPQHF.

This clone has a handful of counts. The V call is TRBV9, the J call TRBJ1-1; D is ambiguous. V lost 4 bases, J lost 5 bases, and 15 bases lay in between. The CDR3 consists of 14 residues. In germline, CDR1 is SGDLS, CDR2 YYNGEE. The CDR3 spells CASSSRHAGTEAFF. The CDR3 DNA sequence: TGTGCCAGCAGCTCCCGACACGCGGGGACTGAAGCTTTCTTT.

In its sample, this clone was seen a few times. The chain employs TRBV15 and TRBJ2-1; 8 bases agree with TRBD2. V shed 1 base and J 3 bases; nucleotides not matched to a gene: 5. The germline CDR1 and CDR2 sequences are LNHNV and YYDKDF (reference sequence). The CDR3 contains 16 residues. The DNA for the CDR3 is TGTGCCACCAGCAGAGCCGGGACTAGTGGCTACAATGAGCAGTTCTTC. Translating it yields CATSRAGTSGYNEQFF.

This clone has a handful of counts. The chain uses TRBV10-3 and TRBJ1-2; tentatively, D is TRBD1 (5 bases). The CDR3 has 14 residues. Germline V gives CDR1 ENHRY, CDR2 SYGVKD. The germline V and J ends were trimmed by 10 bases and 3 bases, with 18 bases remaining between them. This chain's CDR3 is CASMTPGLDYGYTF. The CDR3 DNA reads as TGTGCCAGCATGACGCCGGGGCTGGACTATGGCTACACCTTC.

This clone was picked up a small number of times. J is TRBJ1-3 and V is TRBV27; TRBD1 is a possible D gene (6 bases). From germline, CDR1 is MNHEY and CDR2 SMNVEV (reference sequence). The CDR3 consists of 14 residues. Trimming pared 4 bases from V and 4 bases from J, leaving 11 bases between. This CDR3 is CASSSTGYGNTIYF. The CDR3, as DNA: TGTGCCAGCAGTTCTACAGGGTACGGAAACACCATATATTTT.